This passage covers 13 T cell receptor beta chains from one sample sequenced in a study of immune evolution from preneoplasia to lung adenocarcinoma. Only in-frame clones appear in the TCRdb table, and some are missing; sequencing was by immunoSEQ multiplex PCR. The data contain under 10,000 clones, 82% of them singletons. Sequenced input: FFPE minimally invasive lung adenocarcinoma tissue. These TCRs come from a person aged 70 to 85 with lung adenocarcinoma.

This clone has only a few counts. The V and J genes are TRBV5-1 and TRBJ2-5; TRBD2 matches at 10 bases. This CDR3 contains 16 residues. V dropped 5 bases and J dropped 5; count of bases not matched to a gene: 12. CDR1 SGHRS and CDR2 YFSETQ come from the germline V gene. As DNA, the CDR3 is TGCGCCAGCAGGTTAAATTACGGGACTAGCGCGGAGACCCAGTACTTC. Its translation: CASRLNYGTSAETQYF.

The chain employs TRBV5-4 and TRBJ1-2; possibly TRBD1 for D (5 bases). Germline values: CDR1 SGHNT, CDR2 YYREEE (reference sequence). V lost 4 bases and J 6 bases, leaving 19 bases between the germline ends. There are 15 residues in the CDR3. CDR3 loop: CASSPIFREEDGYTF. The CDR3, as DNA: TGTGCCAGCAGCCCCATTTTCAGGGAAGAGGATGGCTACACCTTC.

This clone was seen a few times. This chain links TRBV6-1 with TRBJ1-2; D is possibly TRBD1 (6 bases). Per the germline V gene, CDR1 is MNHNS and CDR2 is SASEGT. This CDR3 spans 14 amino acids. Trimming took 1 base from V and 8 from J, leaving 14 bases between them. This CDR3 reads CASSEGPHQGGYTF. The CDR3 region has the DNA TGTGCCAGCAGTGAAGGCCCTCACCAGGGGGGCTACACCTTC.

CDR3 DNA: TGTGCCAGCAGTTACGGCGGGGGGCGAACTGAAGCTTTCTTT. It specifies CASSYGGGRTEAFF. V and J are TRBV6-6 and TRBJ1-1, with D possibly being TRBD1 (6 bases). Germline loops: CDR1 MNHNY, CDR2 SVGAGI (reference sequence). The CDR3 sequence is 14 residues long. Trimming left V 2 bases short and J 5 bases short, with 12 bases between.

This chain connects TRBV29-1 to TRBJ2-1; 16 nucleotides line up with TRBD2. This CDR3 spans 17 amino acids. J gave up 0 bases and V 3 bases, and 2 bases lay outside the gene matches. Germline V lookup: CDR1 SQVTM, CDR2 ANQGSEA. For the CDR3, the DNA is TGCAGCGTTGAGGGGACTAGCGGGGGGGACTCCTACAATGAGCAGTTCTTC. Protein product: CSVEGTSGGDSYNEQFF.

In DNA, the CDR3 is TGTGCCAGCAGCTTGGATCAGCCCCAGCATTTT. Protein sequence: CASSLDQPQHF. The chain employs TRBV5-8 and TRBJ1-5; D is uncertain. With 0 bases removed from V and 5 bases from J, the gap between germline ends came to 0 bases. CDR3 length: 11 amino acids. CDR1 and CDR2 from the germline V gene are SGHTS and YDEGEE.

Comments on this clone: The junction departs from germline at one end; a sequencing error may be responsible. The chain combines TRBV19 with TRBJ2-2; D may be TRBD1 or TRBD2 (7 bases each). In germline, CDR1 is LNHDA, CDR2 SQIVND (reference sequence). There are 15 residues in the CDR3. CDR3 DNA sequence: TGTGCCAGTAGTCCCAGGGGGGGGTACACCGGGGAACTGTTTTTT. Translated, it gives CASSPRGGYTGELFF.

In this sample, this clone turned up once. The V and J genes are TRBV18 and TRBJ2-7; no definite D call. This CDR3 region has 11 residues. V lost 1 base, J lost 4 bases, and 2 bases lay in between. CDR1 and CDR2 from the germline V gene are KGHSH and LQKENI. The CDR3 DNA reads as TGTGCCAGCTCACCACTGTACGAGCAGTACTTC. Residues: CASSPLYEQYF. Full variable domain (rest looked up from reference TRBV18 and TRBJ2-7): NAGVMQNPRHLVRRRGQEARLRCSPMKGHSHVYWYRQLPEEGLKFMVYLQKENIIDESGMPKERFSAEFPKEGPSILRIQQVVRGDSAAYFCASSPLYEQYFGPGTRLTVT.

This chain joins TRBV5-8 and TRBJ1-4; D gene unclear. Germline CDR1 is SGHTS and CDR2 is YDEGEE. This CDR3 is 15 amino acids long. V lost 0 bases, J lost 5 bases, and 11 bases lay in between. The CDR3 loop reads CASSLEVGPNEKLFF. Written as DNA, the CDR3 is TGTGCCAGCAGCTTGGAAGTTGGGCCGAATGAAAAACTGTTTTTT.

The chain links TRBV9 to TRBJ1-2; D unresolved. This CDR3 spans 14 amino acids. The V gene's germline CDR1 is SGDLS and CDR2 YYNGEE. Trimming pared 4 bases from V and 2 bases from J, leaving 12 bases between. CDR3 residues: CASSPTSGNYGYTF. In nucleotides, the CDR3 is TGTGCCAGCAGCCCGACATCCGGGAACTATGGCTACACCTTC.

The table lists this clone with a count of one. This CDR3 is CASSLSGFGYGYTF. CDR3 coding DNA: TGTGCCAGCAGTTTATCGGGGTTTGGCTATGGCTACACCTTC. This chain connects TRBV27 to TRBJ1-2; D ambiguous. Trimming took 0 bases from V and 4 from J, leaving 9 bases between them. Per the germline V gene, CDR1 is MNHEY and CDR2 is SMNVEV (reference sequence). The CDR3 contains 14 residues.

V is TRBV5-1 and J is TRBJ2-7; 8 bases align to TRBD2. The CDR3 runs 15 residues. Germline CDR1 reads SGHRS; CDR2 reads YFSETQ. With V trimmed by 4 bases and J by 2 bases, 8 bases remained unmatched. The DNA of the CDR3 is TGCGCCAGCAGCCCCTACGGGGGGGGCACCTACGAGCAGTACTTC. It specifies CASSPYGGGTYEQYF. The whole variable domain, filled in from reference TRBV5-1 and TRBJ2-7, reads KAGVTQTPRYLIKTRGQQVTLSCSPISGHRSVSWYQQTPGQGLQFLFEYFSETQRNKGNFPGRFSGRQFSNSRSEMNVSTLELGDSALYLCASSPYGGGTYEQYFGPGTRLTVT.

CDR3 nucleotide sequence: TGTGCCAGCAGCTTTGGTACAGGCAATGAGCAGTTCTTC. Translated: CASSFGTGNEQFF. The chain combines TRBV5-4 with TRBJ2-1; TRBD1 is a possible D gene (5 bases). This CDR3 spans 13 amino acids. V was cut by 2 bases and J by 6 bases, with 9 bases left in between. Germline CDR1 reads SGHNT; CDR2 reads YYREEE (reference sequence).